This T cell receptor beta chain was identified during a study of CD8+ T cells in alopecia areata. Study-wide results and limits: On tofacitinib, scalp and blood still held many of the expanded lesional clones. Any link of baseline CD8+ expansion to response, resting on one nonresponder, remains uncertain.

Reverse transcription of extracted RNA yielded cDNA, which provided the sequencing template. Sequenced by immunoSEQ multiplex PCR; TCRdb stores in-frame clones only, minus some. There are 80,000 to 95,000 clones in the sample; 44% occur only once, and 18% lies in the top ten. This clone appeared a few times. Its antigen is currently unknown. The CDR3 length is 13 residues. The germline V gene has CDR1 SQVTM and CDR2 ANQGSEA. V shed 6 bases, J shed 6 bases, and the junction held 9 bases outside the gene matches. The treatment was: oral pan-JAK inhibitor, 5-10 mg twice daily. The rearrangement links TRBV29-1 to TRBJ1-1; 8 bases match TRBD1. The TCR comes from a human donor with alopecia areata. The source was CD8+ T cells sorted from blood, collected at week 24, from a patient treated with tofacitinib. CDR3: CSVSYRGRAEAFF. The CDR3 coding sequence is TGCAGCGTAAGCTACAGGGGGAGGGCTGAAGCTTTCTTT.